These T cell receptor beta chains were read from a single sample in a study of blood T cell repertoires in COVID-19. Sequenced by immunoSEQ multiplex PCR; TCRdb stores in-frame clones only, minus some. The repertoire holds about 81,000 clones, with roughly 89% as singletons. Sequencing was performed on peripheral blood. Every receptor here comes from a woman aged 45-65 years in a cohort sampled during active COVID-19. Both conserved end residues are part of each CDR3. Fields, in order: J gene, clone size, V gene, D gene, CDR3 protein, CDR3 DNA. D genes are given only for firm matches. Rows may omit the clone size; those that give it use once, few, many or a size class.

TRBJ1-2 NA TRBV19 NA CASSSGVRRGGYTF TGTGCCAGTAGTTCAGGGGTGCGGCGAGGTGGCTACACCTTC
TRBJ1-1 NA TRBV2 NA CATGGGPPGTEAFF TGTGCCACGGGGGGCGGGCCTCCTGGCACTGAAGCTTTCTTT
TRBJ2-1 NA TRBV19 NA CASSADYGPYNEQFF TGTGCCAGTAGCGCGGACTATGGGCCCTACAATGAGCAGTTCTTC
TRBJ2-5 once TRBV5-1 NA CASSLPGDKETQYF TGCGCCAGCAGCTTGCCGGGAGATAAAGAGACCCAGTACTTC
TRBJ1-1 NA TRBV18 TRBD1 CASSLATTGVITEAFF TGTGCCAGCTCACTTGCCACGACAGGGGTGATTACTGAAGCTTTCTTT
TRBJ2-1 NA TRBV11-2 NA CASSLESTAAHNEQFF TGTGCCAGCAGCTTAGAGTCGACAGCAGCACACAATGAGCAGTTCTTC
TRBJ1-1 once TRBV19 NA CASSSTGILDTEAFF TGTGCCAGTAGTTCGACCGGGATTTTAGACACTGAAGCTTTCTTT
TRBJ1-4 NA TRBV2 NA CASSEGTEKLFF TGTGCCAGCAGTGAGGGGACAGAAAAACTGTTTTTT
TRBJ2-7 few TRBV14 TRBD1 CASSKLAGTGGRWYEQYF TGTGCCAGCAGCAAACTTGCCGGGACAGGGGGCAGGTGGTACGAGCAGTACTTC
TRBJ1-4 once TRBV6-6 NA CASSRNALPPNEKLFF TGTGCCAGCAGTCGAAACGCGCTGCCACCTAATGAAAAACTGTTTTTT
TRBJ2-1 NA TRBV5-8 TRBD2 CASSFRGSGGYNEQFF TGTGCCAGCAGCTTCCGGGGCAGCGGGGGTTACAATGAGCAGTTCTTC
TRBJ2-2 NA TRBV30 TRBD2 CAWGRDTGELFF TGTGCCTGGGGGAGGGACACCGGGGAGCTGTTTTTT
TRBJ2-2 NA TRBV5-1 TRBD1 CASMRDRGTGELFF TGCGCCAGCATGAGGGACAGGGGCACCGGGGAGCTGTTTTTT
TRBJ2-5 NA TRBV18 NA CASSPGLGGLGETQYF TGTGCCAGCTCACCGGGACTAGGGGGCCTGGGGGAGACCCAGTACTTC
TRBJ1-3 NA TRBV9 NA CASSPSSGNTIYF TGTGCCAGCAGCCCTTCGTCTGGAAACACCATATATTTT